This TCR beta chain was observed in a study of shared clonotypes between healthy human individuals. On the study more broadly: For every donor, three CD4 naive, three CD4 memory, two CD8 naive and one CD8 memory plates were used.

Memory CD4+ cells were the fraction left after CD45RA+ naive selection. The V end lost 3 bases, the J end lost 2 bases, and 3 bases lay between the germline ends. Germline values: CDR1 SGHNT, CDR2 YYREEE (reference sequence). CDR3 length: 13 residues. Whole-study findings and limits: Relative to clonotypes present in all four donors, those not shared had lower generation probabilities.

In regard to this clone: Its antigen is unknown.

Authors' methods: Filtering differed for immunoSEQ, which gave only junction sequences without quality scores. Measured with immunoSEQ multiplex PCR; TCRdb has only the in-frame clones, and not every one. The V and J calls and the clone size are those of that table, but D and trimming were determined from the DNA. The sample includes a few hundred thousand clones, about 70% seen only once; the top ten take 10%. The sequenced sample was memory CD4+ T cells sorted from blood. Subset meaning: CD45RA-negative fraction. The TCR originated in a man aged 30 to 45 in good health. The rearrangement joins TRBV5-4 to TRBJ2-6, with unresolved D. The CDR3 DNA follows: TGTGCCAGCAGCTCTGCTGGGGCCAACGTCCTGACTTTC. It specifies CASSSAGANVLTF.